Listed below are T cell receptor beta chains from one sample, sequenced in a study of graft-versus-host responses after intestinal transplantation. The antigens these receptors bind are not known. The assay was immunoSEQ multiplex PCR, and TCRdb's table has in-frame clones only and misses some. The sample comprises approximately 110,000 clones, roughly nine tenths of which are singletons, and about 0.25% rests with the top ten. Here the sequenced sample was unstimulated CD4+ T cells sorted from spleen or lymph node cells, taken before transplant. The receptors originated from a human donor who was the organ donor for an intestinal transplant. CDR3s include the opening cysteine and the closing phenylalanine or tryptophan. D genes are given only for firm matches. Size is stated for part of the rows, as once, few or many counts, or as a class when the clone is expanded.

D	size	V	J	CDR3
TRBD2	.	TRBV5-5	TRBJ2-7	CASSGLTSAYEQYF
TRBD1	.	TRBV18	TRBJ1-2	CASSTGAQYGYTF
.	.	TRBV19	TRBJ1-2	CASSHQGTGYTF
TRBD2	.	TRBV28	TRBJ2-3	CASRGGYFGTDTQYF
TRBD2	.	TRBV19	TRBJ2-2	CASRDRSGKDTGELFF
TRBD1	.	TRBV4-3	TRBJ2-7	CASRDLYLRDSLYF
.	once	TRBV5-1	TRBJ2-3	CASRLSQTDTQYF
TRBD2	.	TRBV28	TRBJ2-4	CASSSPAGGIQYF
TRBD2	.	TRBV4-1	TRBJ2-1	CASSQAIPPSGSENEQFF
TRBD2	.	TRBV6-4	TRBJ2-5	CASSSGSQEETQYF
TRBD1	few	TRBV30	TRBJ2-7	CAWSEKRTGGDEQYF
.	.	TRBV7-2	TRBJ1-3	CASRPGPPGNTIYF
.	.	TRBV19	TRBJ2-2	CASTNQGKEVKTGELFF
.	.	TRBV4-1	TRBJ1-5	CASSQERGLSNQPQHF
.	.	TRBV10-3	TRBJ2-7	CAISEMKRVSYEQYF
TRBD2	once	TRBV11-3	TRBJ2-3	CASSPGLATTDTQYF
TRBD1	.	TRBV5-1	TRBJ2-6	CASSLAGGAGANVLTF
.	.	TRBV2	TRBJ2-7	CASSGPSGFYDEQYF
.	.	TRBV5-5	TRBJ2-7	CASSLLDHEQYF
.	.	TRBV7-3	TRBJ2-5	CASSLGSQETQYF
.	.	TRBV7-8	TRBJ2-5	CASSLGSGREETQYF
.	.	TRBV10-3	TRBJ2-2	CAIRLTTGELFF
.	.	TRBV6-5	TRBJ1-1	CASSYSGGETEAFF
.	.	TRBV6-5	TRBJ2-7	CASAPRTVSYEQYF
.	.	TRBV30	TRBJ1-4	CAWAGVLVGEKLFF
TRBD2	once	TRBV9	TRBJ2-3	CASSVGIAGWGTDTQYF
.	.	TRBV30	TRBJ1-2	CAWSATRGGGGYTF
TRBD2	once	TRBV5-4	TRBJ2-7	CASSRSSGSEQYF
TRBD2	.	TRBV6-5	TRBJ2-1	CASFRLAGSEQFF
TRBD1	.	TRBV10-3	TRBJ2-7	CAISDVTGGSGEQYF
.	.	TRBV6-6	TRBJ2-2	CASSYGKGPNTGELFF
TRBD2	once	TRBV7-8	.	CASSPTSGSYEQYF
TRBD2	once	TRBV7-9	TRBJ2-2	CASSSGTSPGELFF
TRBD2	.	TRBV19	TRBJ2-5	CASSALAGAPQETQYF
TRBD2	once	TRBV4-1	TRBJ2-3	CASSQLTLLAGVWTDTQYF
.	.	TRBV28	TRBJ2-7	CASSLIGNDYEQYF
.	.	TRBV2	TRBJ2-1	CASSEAEGPQFF
TRBD2	.	TRBV6-1	TRBJ2-3	CASSLTSGADTQYF
.	once	TRBV7-2	TRBJ2-3	CASSLWSPKMYF
TRBD2	.	TRBV7-2	TRBJ2-3	CASSLQRGSTDTQYF
TRBD2	.	TRBV6-6	TRBJ2-1	CASSYRAGVVNEQFF
.	.	TRBV12-2	TRBJ2-7	CASRCSGGETYEQYF
TRBD2	.	TRBV28	TRBJ2-1	CASSSTSGRVNEQFF
.	.	TRBV4-2	TRBJ2-3	CASSQDPPDADTQYF
.	.	TRBV10-3	TRBJ2-3	CAISESGRLRTDTQYF
.	.	TRBV15	TRBJ2-3	CATSRGGSTDTQYF
.	.	TRBV14	TRBJ1-1	CASSQNRNTEAFF
.	.	TRBV28	TRBJ1-1	CASSTKKNTEAFF
.	.	TRBV15	TRBJ2-5	CATSRDLARTQYF
.	.	TRBV30	TRBJ1-2	CAWSEGRFYGYTF
.	.	TRBV5-4	TRBJ2-3	CASSQSTFTDTQYF
TRBD1	.	TRBV6-6	TRBJ1-5	CASSKTGGAGQPQHF
TRBD2	.	TRBV15	TRBJ2-1	CATSRGERGLVRGEEQFF
.	.	TRBV19	TRBJ2-2	CASSMMRGASNTGELFF
.	.	TRBV2	TRBJ1-1	CASILNTEAFF
TRBD1	.	TRBV7-8	TRBJ1-5	CASSLIAGGTGNQPQHF
TRBD2	.	TRBV18	TRBJ2-3	CASSPGLAGGSADTQYF